This TCR beta chain was obtained from a study of Graves' ophthalmopathy and Graves' hyperthyroidism. Study-level findings and limits: Sensitivity of roughly 71% and specificity of nearly 75% were achieved by the model that predicted ophthalmopathy progression.

Comments on this clonotype: Its specificity is not known.

Amplified TCR beta CDR3 regions were obtained using RNA transcripts as template. The workflow started with a first-round RT-PCR run with HTBI primers and then moved on to a second-round multiplex PCR. TCRdb re-called the multiplex PCR reads with MiXCR, one entry per CDR3 protein. The table has roughly 480,000 distinct CDR3 sequences, about 15% seen once. A duration under 3 months, NOSPECS ≥4, CAS ≥3 and moderate-to-severe activity characterized the donors with ophthalmopathy. Excluded: other autoimmune disease, uncontrolled infection, pregnancy or lactation. CDR1 and CDR2 (germline): LGHDT, YNNKEL (reference sequence). V was pared by 0 bases and J by 6 bases, with 18 bases between. This CDR3 is built from 16 residues.

The TCR sequence derives from a woman aged 30 to 39 with Graves' ophthalmopathy. Input material: blood. The gene calls are TRBV3-1 and TRBJ2-7; no clear D. In DNA, the CDR3 is TGTGCCAGCAGCCAAGATCGGGCAGGCCCTCTGTCCGAGCAGTACTTC. This encodes CASSQDRAGPLSEQYF.